The source of this T cell receptor beta chain is a study of T cell responses to AZD1222 COVID-19 vaccine. Broader study findings: Just 5 to 7 AZD1222 recipients tested seropositive at baseline. Receipt of two AZD1222 doses was followed by a rise in Spike-specific TCR breadth and depth.

Points on this clone: Its cognate antigen is unknown.

V was pared by 3 bases and J by 9 bases, with 9 bases between. The CDR3 length is 13 residues. The protocol was immunoSEQ multiplex PCR, while the TCRdb copy is restricted to in-frame clones and leaves out a portion. The data hold 100,000 to 150,000 clones, with just over 85% observed a single time. The TCR sequence derives from an adult in good health. The chain employs TRBV12-3 or TRBV12-4 and TRBJ1-6; D is undetermined. The sample in question was peripheral blood, obtained on day 0 of AZD1222 vaccination. The CDR3 DNA follows: TGTGCCAGCAGTTTGAGGGTAGGTTCACCCCTCCACTTT. Translating it yields CASSLRVGSPLHF.